This T cell receptor beta chain was observed in a study of cytomegalovirus exposure and HLA in healthy donors. Regarding the study as a whole: The authors later linked a missense DCLRE1C variant to TCR beta V- and J-gene trimming. The study flagged 150 to 200 TCR beta chains as cytomegalovirus-associated. Reportedly, fewer N-insertions than the approximately 700-donor mean appeared in an Asian-associated ancestry cluster in a later analysis.

The PCR was carried out with 60 Vbeta primers and 13 Jbeta primers. Assay used: immunoSEQ multiplex PCR; TCRdb lists only in-frame clones, some missing. The sample lists over 95,000 clones; 67% were seen once. Note on this clone: Its antigen is currently unknown.

The sequenced sample consisted of PBMCs. The TCR comes from a man aged 18 to 35 in good health and CMV-seropositive.

The CDR3 protein is CASSRGLINEKLFF. CDR3 bases: TGTGCCAGCAGCCGAGGACTGATTAATGAAAAACTGTTTTTT. The chain links TRBV5-4 to TRBJ1-4; D is uncertain. V lost 4 bases to trimming and J lost 4 bases, with 11 bases between them. CDR3 size: 14 residues. Germline-derived CDR1 and CDR2 are SGHNT and YYREEE (reference sequence). Supplemented by reference TRBV5-4 and TRBJ1-4, the full variable domain reads ETGVTQSPTHLIKTRGQQVTLRCSSQSGHNTVSWYQQALGQGPQFIFQYYREEENGRGNFPPRFSGLQFPNYSSELNVNALELDDSALYLCASSRGLINEKLFFGSGTQLSVL.